The clone carrying this T cell receptor (beta chain) was counted at least ten times. MiXCR was run by TCRdb on the 5' RACE reads, yielding one entry per CDR3 protein. Among about 25,000 distinct CDR3 sequences, approximately 4.8% were seen once, and the ten largest hold approximately 10%. This sample stems from a study of early T cells in non-severe SARS-CoV-2 infection. The germline CDR1 and CDR2 sequences are MDHEN and SYDVKM. The V end was cut by 6 bases, the J end by 7 bases, with 10 bases between. CDR3 length equals 12 residues. This TCR derives from an adult who was a healthcare worker with PCR-confirmed SARS-CoV-2 infection or an uninfected control (not recorded which). Sequences were obtained from whole blood. The chain carries TRBV28 and TRBJ2-1; D ambiguous. The CDR3 DNA sequence: TGTGCCAGCAGGTCGGACGCTAATGAGCAGTTCTTC. Translated: CASRSDANEQFF. Full variable domain (remainder filled in from reference TRBV28 and TRBJ2-1): DVKVTQSSRYLVKRTGEKVFLECVQDMDHENMFWYRQDPGLGLRLIYFSYDVKMKEKGDIPEGYSVSREKKERFSLILESASTNQTSMYLCASRSDANEQFFGPGTRLTVL.